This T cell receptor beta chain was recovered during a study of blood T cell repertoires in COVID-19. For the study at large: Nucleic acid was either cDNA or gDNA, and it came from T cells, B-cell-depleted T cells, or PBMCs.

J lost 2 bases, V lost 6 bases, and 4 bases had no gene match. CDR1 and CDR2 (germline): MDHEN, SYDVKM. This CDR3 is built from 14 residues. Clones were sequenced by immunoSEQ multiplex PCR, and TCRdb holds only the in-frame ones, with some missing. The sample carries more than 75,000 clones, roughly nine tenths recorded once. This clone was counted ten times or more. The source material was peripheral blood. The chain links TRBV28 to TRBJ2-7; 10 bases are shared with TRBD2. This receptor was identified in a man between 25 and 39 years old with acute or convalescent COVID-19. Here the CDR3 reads CASRLTSGTYEQYF. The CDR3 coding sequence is TGTGCCAGCAGGCTTACTAGCGGGACCTACGAGCAGTACTTC.